These T cell receptor beta chains were read from a single sample in a study of Graves' ophthalmopathy and Graves' hyperthyroidism. TCRdb re-analysed the multiplex PCR reads in MiXCR, keeping a single row per CDR3 protein. Here the sample spans roughly 610,000 distinct CDR3 sequences, 22% being singletons. The sequencing input was peripheral blood. All receptors come from a young woman with stable Graves' hyperthyroidism. Some clones in this sample may be carry-over from other donors' samples. Each CDR3 is given with its conserved first and last residue. A D gene is named only where the DNA matches it firmly. Size is omitted from some rows. Given values are once, few, many or a class for expanded clones.

size,D,length,J,V,CDR3,DNA
once,-,13,TRBJ2-5,TRBV20-1,CSATYASQEAQYF,TGCAGTGCTACTTACGCATCCCAAGAGGCGCAGTACTTC
few,TRBD1,12,TRBJ2-7,TRBV5-1,CASSLAHGTEYF,TGCGCCAGCAGCTTGGCCCATGGGACAGAGTACTTC
many,TRBD1,14,TRBJ2-7,TRBV30,CAWSRDSLAYEQYF,TGTGCCTGGAGTCGGGACAGCCTCGCCTACGAGCAGTACTTC
-,TRBD1,15,TRBJ1-5,TRBV28,CASRAAGGAVQPQHF,TGTGCCAGCAGGGCCGCAGGGGGCGCGGTTCAGCCCCAGCATTTT
-,-,14,TRBJ1-5,TRBV9,CASSVGLEDQPQHF,TGTGCCAGCAGCGTGGGCCTGGAGGATCAGCCCCAGCATTTT
-,-,14,TRBJ2-5,TRBV11-1,CASNPVEVGETQYF,TGTGCCAGCAACCCCGTGGAGGTTGGTGAGACCCAGTACTTC
-,TRBD2,13,TRBJ2-3,TRBV20-1,CSAPSGAGDTQYF,TGCAGTGCCCCTAGCGGGGCGGGAGATACGCAGTATTTT
-,-,15,TRBJ1-2,TRBV20-1,CSARPKGVRLKGYTF,TGCAGTGCTAGACCCAAGGGGGTGAGGCTAAAAGGCTACACCTTC
few,TRBD1,13,TRBJ1-1,TRBV5-1,CASRGQGRTEAFF,TGCGCCAGCAGGGGACAGGGGAGGACTGAAGCTTTCTTT
-,TRBD1,14,TRBJ2-3,TRBV28,CASTPAGGMDTQYF,TGTGCCAGCACCCCGGCAGGGGGAATGGATACGCAGTATTTT
many,TRBD1,13,TRBJ1-2,TRBV6-1,CASSLTGNYGYTF,TGTGCCAGCAGTTTGACAGGGAACTATGGCTACACCTTC
many,-,12,TRBJ1-1,TRBV6-1,CATEVSGSGAFF,TGTGCCACAGAAGTATCTGGATCTGGAGCTTTCTTT
many,-,15,TRBJ2-5,TRBV4-1,CASSQGSEWGETQYF,TGCGCCAGCAGCCAAGGCTCTGAGTGGGGAGAGACCCAGTACTTC
once,-,18,TRBJ1-2,TRBV6-2/TRBV6-3,CASSYSFLDGFWGYGYTF,TGTGCCAGCAGTTACTCCTTTCTAGACGGCTTCTGGGGGTATGGCTACACCTTC
few,TRBD1,15,TRBJ2-7,TRBV18,CASSPGTGIIGEQYF,TGTGCCAGCTCACCCGGGACAGGGATAATTGGGGAGCAGTACTTC
many,TRBD1,14,TRBJ2-5,TRBV9,CASTMGDRKETQYF,TGTGCCAGCACCATGGGGGACAGGAAAGAGACCCAGTACTTC